These 28 T cell receptor beta chains came from one sample sequenced in a study of shared clonotypes between healthy human individuals. Generated by immunoSEQ multiplex PCR, the TCRdb table keeps only in-frame clones and is missing some. The profile shows roughly 2.2 million clones, 85% to 95% of them singletons. What was sequenced was naive CD4+ T cells from PBMCs. As to subset: CD45RA+ positively selected. The source is a man aged 18 to 29 in good health. Some clones in this sample may be carry-over from other donors' samples.

The table lists this clone with a few counts. The sample carries other DNA sequences with the same CDR3. The V call is TRBV5-1, the J call TRBJ1-4; 9 bases are shared with TRBD1. The germline V gene encodes CDR1 SGHRS and CDR2 YFSETQ. This CDR3 is 14 amino acids long. Germline trimming cut 0 bases from V and 6 bases from J; bases unmatched to any gene: 0. CDR3 coding DNA: TGCGCCAGCAGCTTGGGACAGGGGGATGAAAAACTGTTTTTT. It codes for CASSLGQGDEKLFF.

This chain connects TRBV5-1 to TRBJ2-7, with TRBD2 matching 7 bases. Trimming cost V 2 bases and J 2 bases; bases outside gene matches: 7. There are 15 residues in the CDR3. The germline gives CDR1 SGHRS, CDR2 YFSETQ. The CDR3 region has the DNA TGCGCCAGCAGCTTAGGCGGGAGTGGAGCCTACGAGCAGTACTTC. This codes for CASSLGGSGAYEQYF.

This clone showed up just once. This chain joins TRBV7-2 and TRBJ2-7, with D hard to call. Trimming shortened V by 5 bases and J by 6 bases, and 14 bases separated the two germline ends. Germline CDR1 and CDR2: SGHTA and FQGNSA. CDR3 size: 13 residues. Here the CDR3 DNA reads TGTGCCAGCAGCGCAAGCAGGAGAAGCGAGCAGTACTTC. Protein: CASSASRRSEQYF.

V usage is TRBV2 and J usage is TRBJ1-3; D unclear. The CDR3 length is 13 residues. The ends were cut back, 1 base at V and 3 bases at J, with 4 bases in the middle. Germline V gives CDR1 SNHLY, CDR2 FYNNEI. DNA for the CDR3: TGTGCCAGCAGTGAAGGCCTTGGAAACACCATATATTTT. The encoded protein is CASSEGLGNTIYF. Looking up the rest from reference TRBV2 and TRBJ1-3 gives the full variable domain: EPEVTQTPSHQVTQMGQEVILRCVPISNHLYFYWYRQILGQKVEFLVSFYNNEISEKSEIFDDQFSVERPDGSNFTLKIRSTKLEDSAMYFCASSEGLGNTIYFGEGSWLTVV.

The chain is built from TRBV28 and TRBJ2-3; 9 positions match TRBD2. This CDR3 spans 16 amino acids. Trimming took 5 bases from V and 0 from J; bases not matched to a gene: 6. CDR1 and CDR2 from the germline V gene are MDHEN and SYDVKM. The CDR3 DNA reads TGTGCCAGCAGTACCTTAGGACTAGCGAGCACAGATACGCAGTATTTT. Translation gives CASSTLGLASTDTQYF.

J is TRBJ2-5 and V is TRBV2, with 7 bases aligning to TRBD1. Trimming took 2 bases from V and 4 from J; bases not matched to a gene: 10. Looked up from germline, CDR1 is SNHLY and CDR2 is FYNNEI. The CDR3 is 16 amino acids. The CDR3 protein is CASSEFSGQAGETQYF. The CDR3 bases are TGTGCCAGCAGTGAATTTTCCGGACAGGCGGGAGAGACCCAGTACTTC.

V and J are TRBV29-1 and TRBJ2-1; 7 bases are a match to TRBD2. The V segment lost 3 bases and the J segment 3 bases; nucleotides outside the gene matches: 11. The CDR3 consists of 16 residues. CDR1 and CDR2 (germline): SQVTM, ANQGSEA. CDR3 protein: CSVEEGGAGDYNEQFF. The CDR3 nucleotides are TGCAGCGTTGAGGAGGGAGGGGCAGGCGACTACAATGAGCAGTTCTTC.

The rearrangement links TRBV25-1 to TRBJ2-1; D remains unclear. Germline CDR1 reads MGHDK; CDR2 reads SYGVNS. The CDR3 spans 13 residues. V gave up 6 bases and J gave up 8 bases, with 14 bases separating them. The CDR3 bases are TGTGCCAGCAGCGCCGACATAACCGATGAGCAGTTCTTC. It encodes CASSADITDEQFF.

The rearrangement uses TRBV19 and TRBJ1-1, with 10 bases lining up with TRBD1. The CDR3 length is 16 residues. The trim removed 4 bases at V and 2 bases at J, leaving 7 bases unmatched. Germline assignment: CDR1 LNHDA and CDR2 SQIVND (reference sequence). CDR3 loop: CASSTRQGALNTEAFF. CDR3 in DNA: TGTGCCAGTAGTACCCGACAGGGGGCTCTCAACACTGAAGCTTTCTTT.

The V gene is TRBV18, the J gene TRBJ1-1, with unresolved D. V was clipped by 3 bases and J by 1 base, with 9 bases between them. Germline V CDR1 and CDR2: KGHSH, LQKENI. CDR3 length: 14 amino acids. The CDR3 here is CASSPQVPNTEAFF. As DNA, the CDR3 is TGTGCCAGCTCACCCCAGGTCCCGAACACTGAAGCTTTCTTT.

The V gene is TRBV6-1, the J gene TRBJ2-7; D remains ambiguous. V lost 0 bases to trimming and J lost 0 bases, with 9 bases between them. CDR3 size: 15 residues. Germline values: CDR1 MNHNS, CDR2 SASEGT. This chain's CDR3 is CASSEAATASYEQYF. The CDR3 bases are TGTGCCAGCAGTGAAGCCGCCACCGCCTCCTACGAGCAGTACTTC.

Notes on this clone: The junction differs from germline at one of its ends, possibly a read error. This chain joins TRBV5-1 and TRBJ2-1, with D perhaps TRBD2 (6 bases). This CDR3 has 16 residues. Germline CDR1 SGHRS, CDR2 YFSETQ. CDR3 sequence: CASSGVTRGSYNEQFF. In DNA form, the CDR3 reads TGCGCCAGCAGCGGCGTGACTAGGGGATCCTATAATGAGCAGTTCTTC.

The rearrangement uses TRBV19 and TRBJ2-7; D is perhaps TRBD2 (6 bases). The CDR3 is made up of 11 amino acids. The V end was cut by 8 bases, the J end by 1 base, with 6 bases between. The germline gives CDR1 LNHDA, CDR2 SQIVND (reference sequence). As DNA, the CDR3 is TGTGCCAGTGCGGGGTCCTACGAGCAGTACTTC. It specifies CASAGSYEQYF.

Here the CDR3 DNA reads TGTGCCAGCAGTTTAACACAGGGGGCGGGCACCGGGGAGCTGTTTTTT. It yields the protein CASSLTQGAGTGELFF. This chain uses TRBV28 with TRBJ2-2; the match to TRBD1 covers 9 bases. The CDR3 spans 16 residues. CDR1 and CDR2 (germline): MDHEN, SYDVKM. J was trimmed by 4 bases and V by 2 bases; bases with no gene match: 5.

This clone appeared a few times. This CDR3 reads CSVGDSSYEQYF. The CDR3 bases are TGCAGCGTGGGGGACAGCTCCTACGAGCAGTACTTC. V and J are TRBV29-1 and TRBJ2-7, with 7 bases lining up with TRBD1. The CDR3 length is 12 residues. The J segment lost 0 bases and the V segment lost 6 bases, leaving 2 bases of the junction unmatched. Germline V gene lookup returns CDR1 SQVTM and CDR2 ANQGSEA.

The chain combines TRBV7-6 with TRBJ2-2; D gene uncertain. The CDR3 covers 14 residues. Germline V CDR1 and CDR2: SGHVS, FNYEAQ. Trimming took off 0 bases at V and 5 bases at J, with 7 bases between the two ends. Written as DNA, the CDR3 is TGTGCCAGCAGCTTAGCGACGGTAACCGGGGAGCTGTTTTTT. Translation gives CASSLATVTGELFF.

This chain connects TRBV7-2 to TRBJ1-5; TRBD1 might be the D (5 bases). Trimming removed 5 bases at V and 0 bases at J, with 17 bases between. Germline V gives CDR1 SGHTA, CDR2 FQGNSA. The length of the CDR3 is 17 residues. In DNA form, the CDR3 reads TGTGCCAGCAGCCCCCGGACAAGTTTTTATAGCAATCAGCCCCAGCATTTT. As protein: CASSPRTSFYSNQPQHF.

The V gene is TRBV27, the J gene TRBJ2-6; D might be TRBD1 (5 bases). CDR3 length equals 14 residues. The V and J ends lost 10 bases and 0 bases respectively, with 10 bases between them. CDR1 and CDR2 (germline): MNHEY, SMNVEV (reference sequence). The CDR3 here is CATRTGSGANVLTF. The CDR3 coding sequence is TGTGCCACGCGAACAGGCTCTGGGGCCAACGTCCTGACTTTC. Using reference TRBV27 and TRBJ2-6 for the parts outside the CDR3, the full variable domain is EAQVTQNPRYLITVTGKKLTVTCSQNMNHEYMSWYRQDPGLGLRQIYYSMNVEVTDKGDVPEGYKVSRKEKRNFPLILESPSPNQTSLYFCATRTGSGANVLTFGAGSRLTVL.

The J gene is TRBJ1-2, the V gene TRBV12-2. TRBV12-2 is classified as a pseudogene. This CDR3 comprises 12 residues. The CDR3 is CASRKPGGGYTF. The CDR3 region has the DNA TGTGCAAGTCGCAAACCGGGGGGAGGCTACACCTTC.

On this clone itself: This specimen includes other DNA sequences encoding the same CDR3. The genes are TRBV19 and TRBJ2-2, with no clear D. The CDR3 covers 13 residues. Germline V gene lookup returns CDR1 LNHDA and CDR2 SQIVND (reference sequence). Trimming took off 5 bases at V and 1 base at J, with 5 bases between the two ends. CDR3 residues: CASSGQNTGELFF. DNA of the CDR3: TGTGCCAGTAGTGGGCAGAACACCGGGGAGCTGTTTTTT.

V gene TRBV27 combines with J gene TRBJ2-1; tentative D call: TRBD2 (6 bases). This CDR3 contains 15 residues. Germline CDR1 reads MNHEY; CDR2 reads SMNVEV (reference sequence). V lost 6 bases and J 7 bases, leaving 19 bases between the germline ends. The CDR3: CASSLRGLGRNEQFF. Here the CDR3 DNA reads TGTGCCAGCAGCTTAAGGGGACTGGGGCGAAATGAGCAGTTCTTC.

V and J are TRBV28 and TRBJ2-1; possible D gene TRBD2, 7 bases. With 3 bases removed from V and 5 bases from J, the gap between germline ends came to 14 bases. CDR3 size: 15 residues. Germline lookup yields CDR1 MDHEN and CDR2 SYDVKM. This CDR3 reads CASSLVEGGDNEQFF. The CDR3 DNA reads TGTGCCAGCAGTTTGGTCGAGGGGGGGGACAATGAGCAGTTCTTC.

The rearrangement joins TRBV14 to TRBJ1-2; possibly TRBD1 for D (5 bases). This CDR3 spans 12 amino acids. Germline assignment: CDR1 SGHDN and CDR2 FVKESK. With 6 bases removed from V and 7 bases from J, the gap between germline ends came to 12 bases. Written as DNA, the CDR3 is TGTGCCAGCAGACCGGACACCTCTGGCTACACCTTC. It encodes CASRPDTSGYTF. Full variable domain (outside the CDR3, taken from reference TRBV14 and TRBJ1-2): EAGVTQFPSHSVIEKGQTVTLRCDPISGHDNLYWYRRVMGKEIKFLLHFVKESKQDESGMPNNRFLAERTGGTYSTLKVQPAELEDSGVYFCASRPDTSGYTFGSGTRLTVV.

In its sample, this clone was seen once. V and J are TRBV6-9 and TRBJ1-2; D uncertain. Germline values: CDR1 MNHGY, CDR2 SVAAGI. The CDR3 runs to 13 residues. The V and J ends lost 3 bases and 5 bases respectively, with 10 bases between them. The CDR3 DNA reads TGTGCCAGCAGTTACCCCGGTGGTTATGGCTACACCTTC. Translated: CASSYPGGYGYTF.

The V call is TRBV29-1, the J call TRBJ2-5, with D unclear. Per germline, CDR1 SQVTM and CDR2 ANQGSEA. The CDR3 spans 12 residues. The V end was cut by 4 bases, the J end by 4 bases, with 10 bases between. In DNA form, the CDR3 reads TGCAGCGTTGGACGGGCCGTAGAGACCCAGTACTTC. Translating gives CSVGRAVETQYF. Based on the CDR3 plus reference TRBV29-1 and TRBJ2-5, the full variable domain is SAVISQKPSRDICQRGTSLTIQCQVDSQVTMMFWYRQQPGQSLTLIATANQGSEATYESGFVIDKFPISRPNLTFSTLTVSNMSPEDSSIYLCSVGRAVETQYFGPGTRLLVL.

Points on this clone: At the DNA level, this CDR3 is encoded by other sequences in the same sample as well. The V and J genes are TRBV5-1 and TRBJ2-5, with TRBD1 matching 9 bases. Germline V gene lookup returns CDR1 SGHRS and CDR2 YFSETQ. The V segment lost 4 bases and the J segment 4 bases; nucleotides outside the gene matches: 5. The CDR3 has 14 residues. The CDR3 sequence is CASSPQGAGETQYF. In DNA form, the CDR3 reads TGCGCCAGCAGCCCACAGGGGGCAGGAGAGACCCAGTACTTC.

V and J are TRBV7-8 and TRBJ2-3; D unresolved. This CDR3 is 12 amino acids long. Germline CDR1 and CDR2: SGHVS and FQNEAQ. V lost 7 bases, J lost 0 bases, and 5 bases lay in between. CDR3 loop: CASKISTDTQYF. CDR3 in DNA: TGTGCCAGCAAAATCAGCACAGATACGCAGTATTTT.

This clone was seen a handful of times. This specimen includes other DNA sequences encoding the same CDR3. The genes are TRBV11-2 and TRBJ1-1; 7 bases line up with TRBD1. Germline V gene data show CDR1 as SGHAT and CDR2 as FQNNGV. J lost 1 base, V lost 5 bases, and 7 bases had no gene match. The length of the CDR3 is 15 residues. In DNA, the CDR3 is TGTGCCAGCAGCCCCCTGGACAGGAGGAACACTGAAGCTTTCTTT. It encodes CASSPLDRRNTEAFF.